This entry describes one T cell receptor (beta chain). Its cognate antigen is unknown. Sequencing used immunoSEQ multiplex PCR; TCRdb keeps in-frame clones, though not all of them. Of tens of thousands of clones in the sample, approximately 81% are singletons; the top ten hold approximately 1%. CDR3 length: 16 residues. CDR1 is SGHKS and CDR2 is YYEKEE in the germline V gene (reference sequence). V lost 4 bases, J lost 2 bases, and 8 bases stayed unmatched. Excluded were patients having autoimmune disease history or systemic immunosuppression. This sample is drawn from a study of OX40 agonist ivuxolimab in advanced cancers. As for the study in general: As their treatment, patients were administered ivuxolimab, an agonistic anti-OX40 (CD134) antibody. The study, taken as a whole, reports: Averaging showed that CD8+ T cells had more expanded clones than CD4+ did. Blood T cells, both CD4+ and CD8+, expanded clonally by week 6 at 0.1 to 3.0 mg/kg.

Sequencing was performed on CD4+ or CD8+ T cells sorted from blood, taken in a trial of the OX40 agonist ivuxolimab. The rearrangement uses TRBV5-5 and TRBJ1-1; 10 nucleotides align to TRBD1. The source is an adult with an advanced solid tumor such as melanoma, head and neck, liver or kidney cancer. The CDR3 DNA reads TGTGCCAGCAGCGGTCCCGGGACAGGGGAAAACACTGAAGCTTTCTTT. This codes for CASSGPGTGENTEAFF. Looking up the rest from reference TRBV5-5 and TRBJ1-1 gives the full variable domain: DAGVTQSPTHLIKTRGQQVTLRCSPISGHKSVSWYQQVLGQGPQFIFQYYEKEERGRGNFPDRFSARQFPNYSSELNVNALLLGDSALYLCASSGPGTGENTEAFFGQGTRLTVV.